This is a list of T cell receptor beta chains from one sample in a study of blood T cell repertoires in COVID-19. Assay used: immunoSEQ multiplex PCR; TCRdb lists only in-frame clones, some missing. The top ten hold 15% to 20% of the sample, which has 180,000 or so clones, about 83% seen once. The specimen sequenced was peripheral blood. The receptors come from a person aged 70 to 85 with COVID-19, enrolled during active disease. Each CDR3 is given with its conserved first and last residue. Each record gives: clone size, J gene, D gene, V gene, CDR3 protein, CDR3 DNA. A D gene is named only where the DNA matches it firmly. For some rows the clone size is stated as once, few or many, or as a class when expanded; others skip it.

size: .
J: TRBJ1-3
D: .
V: TRBV3-1/TRBV3-2
CDR3: CASSQEGAGGNTIYF
DNA: TGTGCCAGCAGCCAAGAGGGGGCTGGTGGAAACACCATATATTTT

size: few
J: TRBJ1-5
D: TRBD1
V: TRBV4-1
CDR3: CASSPQDRVGNQPQHF
DNA: TGCGCCAGCAGCCCCCAAGACAGGGTAGGCAATCAGCCCCAGCATTTT

size: .
J: TRBJ2-1
D: .
V: TRBV7-2
CDR3: CASSSRPSRSRYNEQFF
DNA: TGTGCCAGCAGCTCTAGGCCGTCACGGAGTCGGTACAATGAGCAGTTCTTC

size: .
J: TRBJ2-7
D: TRBD2
V: TRBV6-2/TRBV6-3
CDR3: CASSYPLSGGEQYF
DNA: TGTGCCAGCAGTTACCCCTTAAGCGGGGGCGAGCAGTACTTC

size: .
J: TRBJ1-2
D: .
V: TRBV6-1
CDR3: CASSESGQSLPMYGYTF
DNA: TGTGCCAGCAGTGAGTCGGGACAAAGCCTACCTATGTATGGCTACACCTTC

size: .
J: TRBJ2-1
D: TRBD2
V: TRBV7-2
CDR3: CASSEPGSGGQFF
DNA: TGTGCCAGCAGCGAACCGGGAAGCGGGGGTCAGTTCTTC

size: .
J: TRBJ2-3
D: TRBD2
V: TRBV28
CDR3: CASSLTSGSNTQYF
DNA: TGTGCCAGCAGTCTAACTAGCGGGAGTAATACGCAGTATTTT

size: .
J: TRBJ2-5
D: TRBD1
V: TRBV6-4
CDR3: CASSRTGGEQETQYF
DNA: TGTGCCAGCAGCAGGACAGGGGGAGAACAAGAGACCCAGTACTTC

size: .
J: TRBJ2-1
D: .
V: TRBV27
CDR3: CASSWTVGEQFF
DNA: TGTGCCAGCAGTTGGACAGTTGGAGAGCAGTTCTTC

size: once
J: TRBJ1-4
D: .
V: TRBV19
CDR3: CASSIGKAANEKLFF
DNA: TGTGCCAGTAGTATCGGGAAAGCGGCTAATGAAAAACTGTTTTTT

size: .
J: TRBJ2-5
D: .
V: TRBV28
CDR3: CASSLGGGGQGKLETQYF
DNA: TGTGCCAGCAGTTTGGGAGGGGGAGGACAGGGAAAATTGGAGACCCAGTACTTC

size: once
J: TRBJ1-6
D: .
V: TRBV4-3
CDR3: CASSQGGSSYNSPLHF
DNA: TGCGCCAGCAGCCAAGGCGGCAGTTCCTATAATTCACCCCTCCACTTT

size: .
J: TRBJ2-1
D: TRBD2
V: TRBV25-1
CDR3: CASTHPRTSGHNEQFF
DNA: TGTGCCTCAACTCATCCCAGGACTAGCGGCCACAATGAGCAGTTCTTC

size: .
J: TRBJ2-3
D: TRBD2
V: TRBV2
CDR3: CASSGFPGLAGGLSSTDTQYF
DNA: TGTGCCAGCAGCGGATTTCCGGGACTAGCGGGAGGGTTGTCTAGCACAGATACGCAGTATTTT

size: .
J: TRBJ1-1
D: .
V: TRBV11-2
CDR3: CASSPSLSYTEAFF
DNA: TGTGCCAGCAGCCCCTCACTAAGTTATACTGAAGCTTTCTTT

size: .
J: TRBJ2-3
D: TRBD1
V: TRBV2
CDR3: CASSERQGAGTQYF
DNA: TGTGCCAGCAGTGAACGACAGGGGGCGGGTACGCAGTATTTT

size: once
J: TRBJ1-6
D: .
V: TRBV30
CDR3: CAWSAQGSLNSPLHF
DNA: TGTGCCTGGAGTGCACAGGGATCCTTGAATTCACCCCTCCACTTT

size: .
J: TRBJ2-1
D: .
V: TRBV28
CDR3: CASSLSGGGDEQFF
DNA: TGTGCCAGCAGTTTGAGCGGAGGGGGGGATGAGCAGTTCTTC

size: .
J: TRBJ2-1
D: .
V: TRBV12-3/TRBV12-4
CDR3: CASSKRDEQFF
DNA: TGTGCCAGCAGCAAGAGGGATGAGCAGTTCTTC

size: .
J: TRBJ1-5
D: .
V: TRBV5-5
CDR3: CASSLSGSYSNQPQHF
DNA: TGTGCCAGCAGCTTGTCCGGGTCCTATAGCAATCAGCCCCAGCATTTT

size: .
J: TRBJ2-3
D: .
V: TRBV28
CDR3: CASSFLQGTDTQYF
DNA: TGTGCCAGCAGTTTTCTGCAGGGCACAGATACGCAGTATTTT

size: .
J: TRBJ1-2
D: .
V: TRBV24-1
CDR3: CATSDGRDGYTF
DNA: TGTGCCACCAGTGATGGCAGGGATGGCTACACCTTC

size: .
J: TRBJ1-4
D: TRBD1
V: TRBV25-1
CDR3: CASSDRVSEKLFF
DNA: TGTGCCAGCAGCGACAGGGTATCTGAAAAACTGTTTTTT

size: .
J: TRBJ2-2
D: .
V: TRBV7-2
CDR3: CASSWGGGRAGTGELFF
DNA: TGTGCCAGCAGCTGGGGTGGTGGCAGGGCCGGCACCGGGGAGCTGTTTTTT

size: few
J: TRBJ2-2
D: .
V: TRBV2
CDR3: CASKEGTATGELFF
DNA: TGTGCCAGCAAGGAGGGGACAGCCACCGGGGAGCTGTTTTTT

size: .
J: TRBJ1-2
D: .
V: TRBV28
CDR3: CASTRGSGYGYTF
DNA: TGTGCCAGCACCCGAGGGTCAGGCTATGGCTACACCTTC

size: .
J: TRBJ2-7
D: TRBD1
V: TRBV6-5
CDR3: CASSRGQGFYEQYF
DNA: TGTGCCAGCAGCCGAGGACAGGGATTCTACGAGCAGTACTTC

size: .
J: TRBJ2-2
D: TRBD1
V: TRBV6-6
CDR3: CASSYQDRSRELFF
DNA: TGTGCCAGCAGTTACCAGGACAGGAGCCGGGAGCTGTTTTTT

size: .
J: TRBJ1-4
D: .
V: TRBV14
CDR3: CASSQVTSPLFEKLFF
DNA: TGTGCCAGCAGCCAAGTAACTTCCCCACTTTTTGAAAAACTGTTTTTT

size: .
J: TRBJ2-3
D: .
V: TRBV30
CDR3: CAWSVVGGDTQYF
DNA: TGTGCCTGGAGTGTTGTGGGAGGCGATACGCAGTATTTT

size: .
J: TRBJ1-5
D: TRBD1
V: TRBV30
CDR3: CACGTGGGQPQHF
DNA: TGTGCCTGCGGGACAGGGGGAGGTCAGCCCCAGCATTTT

size: .
J: TRBJ1-6
D: .
V: TRBV6-6
CDR3: CASSYSMADNSPLHF
DNA: TGTGCCAGCAGTTACTCGATGGCGGATAATTCACCCCTCCACTTT

size: .
J: TRBJ2-7
D: TRBD1
V: TRBV19
CDR3: CASSPGTGNYEQYF
DNA: TGTGCCAGTAGTCCCGGGACAGGGAACTACGAGCAGTACTTC

size: .
J: TRBJ1-4
D: .
V: TRBV9
CDR3: CASSTSGGTNEKLFF
DNA: TGTGCCAGCAGCACGAGCGGGGGTACTAATGAAAAACTGTTTTTT

size: .
J: TRBJ2-1
D: TRBD2
V: TRBV6-6
CDR3: CASSYDPASGGSEQFF
DNA: TGTGCCAGCAGCTACGACCCGGCTAGCGGGGGCTCAGAGCAGTTCTTC

size: .
J: TRBJ1-2
D: TRBD1
V: TRBV2
CDR3: CASSGTGRYYGYTF
DNA: TGTGCCAGCAGTGGGACAGGAAGATACTATGGCTACACCTTC

size: .
J: TRBJ1-2
D: TRBD1
V: TRBV10-3
CDR3: CAISDRDSYGYTF
DNA: TGTGCCATCAGTGATAGGGACAGCTATGGCTACACCTTC

size: .
J: TRBJ2-5
D: TRBD2
V: TRBV4-2
CDR3: CASSHPGDPSGRSGETQYF
DNA: TGTGCCAGCAGCCACCCAGGGGACCCTAGCGGGAGGTCGGGGGAGACCCAGTACTTC

size: .
J: TRBJ2-1
D: TRBD2
V: TRBV9
CDR3: CASSPSGTSGNEQFF
DNA: TGTGCCAGCAGCCCCTCCGGGACTAGCGGAAATGAGCAGTTCTTC

size: .
J: TRBJ2-7
D: .
V: TRBV6-5
CDR3: CATTSPRGKEQYF
DNA: TGTGCCACCACCTCACCGCGTGGTAAGGAGCAGTACTTC

size: .
J: TRBJ2-7
D: .
V: TRBV6-6
CDR3: CASSSAGRTYEQYF
DNA: TGTGCCAGCAGTTCCGCCGGGAGAACCTACGAGCAGTACTTC